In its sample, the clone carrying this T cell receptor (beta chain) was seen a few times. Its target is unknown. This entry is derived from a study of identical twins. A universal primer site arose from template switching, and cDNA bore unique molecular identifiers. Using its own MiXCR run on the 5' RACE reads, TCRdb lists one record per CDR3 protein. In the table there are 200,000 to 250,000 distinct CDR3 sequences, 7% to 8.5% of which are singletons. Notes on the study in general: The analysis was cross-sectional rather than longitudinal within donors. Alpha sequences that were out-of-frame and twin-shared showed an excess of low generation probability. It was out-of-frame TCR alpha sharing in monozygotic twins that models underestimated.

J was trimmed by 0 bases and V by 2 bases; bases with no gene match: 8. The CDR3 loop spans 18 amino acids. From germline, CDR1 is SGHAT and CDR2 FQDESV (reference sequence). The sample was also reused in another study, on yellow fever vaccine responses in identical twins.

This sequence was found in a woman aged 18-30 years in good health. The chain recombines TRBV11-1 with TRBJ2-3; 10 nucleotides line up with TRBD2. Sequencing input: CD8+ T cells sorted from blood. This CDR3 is CASSLPAGGPTSTDTQYF. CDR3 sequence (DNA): TGTGCCAGCAGCTTACCAGCGGGAGGGCCCACTAGCACAGATACGCAGTATTTT.